This T cell receptor (beta chain) was profiled in a study of shared clonotypes between healthy human individuals (dated by TCRdb to 2020 to 2022). Regarding the research as a whole: A couple of women and a few men aged 18 to 49 years were included in the cohort. For each donor, CD4 naive and CD4 memory were each given three plates, CD8 naive was given two plates, and CD8 memory was given one plate. Each donor's leukapheresis produced roughly between roughly 0.85 and 10 billion PBMCs. Libraries were prepared and TCR repertoires were sequenced by different laboratories using diverse techniques, in order to increase sequencing depth and limit assay-specific biases. Blood TCR repertoires of about five healthy adults were deeply sequenced to estimate repertoire size and the extent of clonotype sharing between individuals.

Including the terminal cysteine and phenylalanine, the CDR3 comprises 12 residues. Left in the record is the CDR3 DNA by itself, 36 bases read in frame from the first base. Via the germline V gene, CDR1 is SNHLY and CDR2 FYNNEI. V lost 6 bases and J lost 14 bases; the stretch between them is 16 bases long. Using the deep immunoSEQ assay, TCR CDR3 regions were amplified from genomic DNA by multiplex PCR. Extracted genomic DNA from each cell subset was spread evenly across all wells of several immunoSEQ 96-well plates, with each plate serving as a replicate. For sorted subsets, each replicate PCR was loaded with roughly 0.2 ug genomic DNA, equivalent to some 27,000 T cell genomes. The purified libraries were quantified using a Qubit 3.0 fluorometer, sized with a Bioanalyzer 2100, and then quantified again using the KAPA Library Quantification kit. Every immunoSEQ 96-well plate was sequenced on a dedicated single-read 150-cycle Illumina NextSeq 550 flow cell. In the source study's methods: Because only junctional sequences without quality scores were contained in the immunoSEQ output, filtering matching that applied to full-length reads could not be performed. Sequences were annotated with PyIR, a Python wrapper for IgBLAST v1.9, using IMGT germline references to assign V/J genes and CDR3. Reads were removed for weak V/J assignments (E-value above 1e-6), missing CDR3, stop codons, out-of-frame junctions, or ambiguous translated residues. V3J clonotypes were defined as sequences sharing the same inferred V gene, J gene, and CDR3 amino acid sequence. Percentage overlap between repertoires was computed as shared unique clonotypes divided by the size of the smaller repertoire. RTK rarefaction, the Chao1 estimator, and Recon v2.1 estimates of unobserved clonotypes were used to assess repertoire richness. Generation probabilities were computed with OLGA for all TCRbeta clonotypes obtained by the gDNA method from several donors. This immuneACCESS table, as held by TCRdb, lists in-frame sequences with V and J called but not all clones. Of the missing ones, under half trace to an unresolved V gene in checked studies; the others have no known cause. For V, J and clone size, that table is used; D and trimming come from the DNA. The sample table lists a few million clones, over 85% of them with a count of one. Jointly, the top ten make up around 0.14% of the sample.

Study-wide conclusions, independent of this receptor: Based on pairwise subsampling, the degree of clonotype sharing among donors was expected to be affected by sequencing depth. Rarefaction of sorted-subset datasets indicated incomplete sequencing despite the large sequencing depth. Sampling was restricted to blood, and TCR repertoires in tissues likely differ from the TCR repertoires found in blood. Clonotypes shared by all four sorted-subset donors showed higher generation probabilities than non-shared clonotypes. Because the study included a small number of donors, the genetic and exposure-history diversity represented was limited. Larger estimated clonotype richness was generally found for naive subsets than for memory subsets. About 5% of naive CD4, approximately 3.7% of naive CD8, 2.3% of memory CD4, and about 0.4% of memory CD8 clonotypes were shared across several donors.

The donors were healthy, HIV-negative adults who had no recently reported acute infections or vaccinations. Every donor was a Caucasian adult residing in Nashville, Tennessee, USA. Magnetic negative selection was used to enrich CD4+ T cells, after which naive cells were positively selected on CD45RA and the negative fraction became the memory subset. After blood collection by leukapheresis, PBMCs were isolated using Ficoll-Histopaque density gradient centrifugation and then cryopreserved in the vapor phase of liquid nitrogen. Purity and quantity of every magnetically sorted T cell population were checked by analytical flow cytometry. Each sorted fraction had its genomic DNA isolated and then quantified by UV absorbance on a Nanodrop 2000c. This clone has a handful of counts. It lacks a known antigen. No much larger clone exists at a distance of one base, and base qualities are not known.

Source material: naive CD4+ T cells sorted from blood. The cell subset or site label corresponds to: CD45RA+ positively selected. The clonotype comes from a young man in good health. The V gene is TRBV2 and the J gene is TRBJ1-4; confidence is insufficient to name the D gene. The sequenced DNA: TGTGCCAGCAGATCCGGACCTACCGGCCTGTTTTTT. This encodes CASRSGPTGLFF.